This passage covers 8 T cell receptor beta chains from one sample sequenced in a study of cytomegalovirus exposure and HLA in healthy donors (dated by TCRdb to 2016 to 2017). Libraries were built with the immunoSEQ multiplex PCR assay. A mixture of 60 forward primers for TCR Vbeta segments and 13 reverse primers for TCR Jbeta segments was used in the multiplex PCR. TCRdb carries this immuneACCESS record with in-frame sequences only. Its versions omit some clonotypes, under half of them owing to an unresolved V gene in the studies checked, with the rest unexplained. In this sample the table shows 150,000 to 200,000 clones, roughly 79% of which occur a single time. The ten largest clones add up to 13% of the sample. Material for sequencing was PBMCs. These receptors were taken from a woman in her 50s in good health and CMV-seronegative.

CDR3: CASSPAPGQGVKREKLFF. The CDR3 nucleotides are TGTGCCAGCAGTCCCGCCCCGGGACAGGGAGTAAAGCGGGAAAAACTGTTTTTT. This chain joins TRBV28 and TRBJ1-4, with 9 bases fitting TRBD1. The CDR3 is made up of 18 amino acids. V lost 5 bases and J lost 8; bases outside the gene matches: 18. The germline V gene encodes CDR1 MDHEN and CDR2 SYDVKM.

This clone appeared a few times. The chain couples TRBV5-6 to TRBJ2-7, with D uncertain. Germline lookup yields CDR1 SGHDT and CDR2 YYEEEE. This CDR3 comprises 15 residues. Trimming cost V 2 bases and J 0 bases, with 12 bases left between them. This CDR3 is CASSLTPASSYEQYF. The DNA of the CDR3 is TGTGCCAGCAGCTTAACCCCCGCCAGCTCCTACGAGCAGTACTTC. Based on the CDR3 plus reference TRBV5-6 and TRBJ2-7, the full variable domain is DAGVTQSPTHLIKTRGQQVTLRCSPKSGHDTVSWYQQALGQGPQFIFQYYEEEERQRGNFPDRFSGHQFPNYSSELNVNALLLGDSALYLCASSLTPASSYEQYFGPGTRLTVT.

J is TRBJ2-1 and V is TRBV6-5; 10 nucleotides agree with TRBD2. This CDR3 is built from 15 residues. Germline lookup yields CDR1 MNHEY and CDR2 SVGAGI. V lost 5 bases and J lost 0; bases outside the gene matches: 1. The CDR3 sequence: CASSPSGSSYNEQFF. CDR3 nucleotides: TGTGCCAGCAGTCCTAGCGGGAGCTCCTACAATGAGCAGTTCTTC.

The chain combines TRBV20-1 with TRBJ2-1, with 8 bases that match TRBD2. J lost 10 bases, V lost 8 bases, and 7 bases had no gene match. Germline CDR1 and CDR2: DFQATT and SNEGSKA (reference sequence). The CDR3 contains 11 residues. The CDR3 protein is CSPGGGFEQFF. Here the CDR3 DNA reads TGCAGTCCCGGGGGGGGTTTCGAGCAGTTCTTC.

In its sample, this clone was seen a few times. The chain recombines TRBV4-1 with TRBJ1-5; D remains ambiguous. The ends were cut back, 1 base at V and 5 bases at J, with 6 bases in the middle. This CDR3 comprises 13 residues. CDR1 is MGHRA, CDR2 YSYEKL, per germline. The DNA of the CDR3 is TGCGCCAGCAGCCAAGTAATTGATCAGCCCCAGCATTTT. Translating gives CASSQVIDQPQHF.

V is TRBV7-2 and J is TRBJ2-7; no definite D call. CDR3 length equals 14 residues. The germline V gene encodes CDR1 SGHTA and CDR2 FQGNSA. Trimming cost V 4 bases and J 2 bases, with 12 bases left between them. The chain's CDR3 is CASSSRHMTYEQYF. CDR3 DNA sequence: TGTGCCAGCAGCTCCCGACACATGACCTACGAGCAGTACTTC.

This clone occurred once. V gene TRBV7-6 combines with J gene TRBJ1-1; D gene unclear. The V gene's germline CDR1 is SGHVS and CDR2 FNYEAQ. With 0 bases removed from V and 2 bases from J, the gap between germline ends came to 10 bases. The CDR3 loop spans 15 amino acids. The CDR3, as DNA: TGTGCCAGCAGCTTAGCGATGACACTCAACACTGAAGCTTTCTTT. Translated, it gives CASSLAMTLNTEAFF.

The V gene is TRBV7-2, the J gene TRBJ1-1; 7 positions match TRBD1. Germline trimming cut 2 bases from V and 0 bases from J; bases unmatched to any gene: 9. Germline assignment: CDR1 SGHTA and CDR2 FQGNSA. There are 17 residues in the CDR3. CDR3 in amino acids: CASSLRPTGALNTEAFF. DNA for the CDR3: TGTGCCAGCAGCTTACGACCCACAGGGGCTTTGAACACTGAAGCTTTCTTT.